The entry that follows covers one TCR beta chain sequence. The target antigen is unknown. V was clipped by 0 bases and J by 3 bases; unmatched bases: 9. CDR1 is SGHRS, CDR2 YFSETQ, per germline. The CDR3 is 17 amino acids. The sample belongs to a study of beta chain features in type 1 diabetes. Turning to the study itself: In all, 107,917,701 sorted cells from all samples were analyzed. Study results and caveats: Patients' naive, central memory and Treg TCRB repertoires seemed closer to one another than those of healthy donors. VDJ junctions from type 1 diabetes patients carried fewer insertions and larger deletions. All four CD4+ subsets from Type 1 diabetes patients carried moderately but significantly shorter TCRB CDR3s.

Sequenced material consisted of expressed TCRB transcripts (all of the isolated RNA was reverse transcribed). Method: immunoSEQ multiplex PCR; TCRdb's copy keeps in-frame clones and lacks some. Among around 650,000 clones listed, 9.5% to 15% were seen once. Blood was drawn once from each donor into heparinised tubes. The draws averaged roughly 120 mL. This chain joins TRBV5-1 and TRBJ2-3; 8 nucleotides align to TRBD1. The clonotype comes from a man aged 25-45 years with type 1 diabetes. The sequenced material came from naive CD4+ T cells from blood. The CDR3: CASSLALRTGNTDTQYF. CDR3 sequence (DNA): TGCGCCAGCAGCTTGGCCTTGAGGACAGGGAATACAGATACGCAGTATTTT. Complete variable domain (other parts from reference TRBV5-1 and TRBJ2-3): KAGVTQTPRYLIKTRGQQVTLSCSPISGHRSVSWYQQTPGQGLQFLFEYFSETQRNKGNFPGRFSGRQFSNSRSEMNVSTLELGDSALYLCASSLALRTGNTDTQYFGPGTRLTVL.